The 20 T cell receptor beta chains reported below all come from one sample, sequenced in a study of response to subunit inactivated influenza vaccine. TCRdb reprocessed the RT-PCR reads via MiXCR and lists one record per CDR3 protein. The table includes around 200,000 distinct CDR3 sequences, around 9% detected once. This material consisted of non-naive T cells sorted from PBMCs, taken on the day of vaccination. These receptors were collected from a man aged 50-59 years who received an inactivated influenza vaccine.

This chain uses TRBV25-1 with TRBJ1-4; no reliable D call. Germline assignment: CDR1 MGHDK and CDR2 SYGVNS. The CDR3 extends over 17 amino acids. Trimming pared 3 bases from V and 4 bases from J, leaving 18 bases between. Here the CDR3 DNA reads TGTGCCAGCAGTGAGGGAGGGTCAAATTTGGGTAATGAAAAACTGTTTTTT. Protein product: CASSEGGSNLGNEKLFF.

V and J are TRBV29-1 and TRBJ2-7, with TRBD1 matching 11 bases. With V trimmed by 7 bases and J by 6 bases, 8 bases remained unmatched. The CDR3 is 13 amino acids. CDR1 and CDR2 from the germline V gene are SQVTM and ANQGSEA. The CDR3 reads CSAGGDRGTEQYF. In DNA form, the CDR3 reads TGCAGCGCTGGGGGGGACAGGGGGACCGAGCAGTACTTC.

In this sample, this clonotype turned up many times. The V and J genes are TRBV10-3 and TRBJ2-3, with D uncertain. In germline, CDR1 is ENHRY, CDR2 SYGVKD. V lost 2 bases to trimming and J lost 2 bases, with 11 bases between them. The CDR3 covers 15 residues. As DNA, the CDR3 is TGTGCCATCAGTGAGAATGTGGGGAACACAGATACGCAGTATTTT. It yields the protein CAISENVGNTDTQYF.

This sequence joins TRBV5-1 and TRBJ2-6; maybe TRBD2 (5 bases). The germline gives CDR1 SGHRS, CDR2 YFSETQ. Trimming pared 2 bases from V and 1 base from J, leaving 13 bases between. The CDR3 runs 17 residues. CDR3 in DNA: TGCGCCAGCAGCTTCTCTAGCTCCACGTCTGGGGCCAACGTCCTGACTTTC. Its translation is CASSFSSSTSGANVLTF.

V is TRBV3-1 and J is TRBJ2-5, with D hard to call. The CDR3 is 12 amino acids. The V end was cut by 0 bases, the J end by 6 bases, with 5 bases between. CDR1 and CDR2 (germline): LGHDT, YNNKEL (reference sequence). The CDR3 protein is CASSQDRKTQYF. CDR3 nucleotides: TGTGCCAGCAGCCAAGATAGGAAGACCCAGTACTTC.

This clonotype came up many times. The chain links TRBV5-1 to TRBJ2-7; D might be TRBD1 or TRBD2, each matching 5 bases. V lost 4 bases and J lost 0, with 11 bases in between. The CDR3 totals 14 residues. CDR1 and CDR2 from the germline V gene are SGHRS and YFSETQ. CDR3 sequence: CASSPGTVSYEQYF. In DNA form, the CDR3 reads TGCGCCAGCAGCCCCGGGACGGTCTCCTACGAGCAGTACTTC.

The chain employs TRBV28 and TRBJ2-1, with TRBD2 identical over 10 bases. There are 17 residues in the CDR3. V was clipped by 3 bases and J by 8 bases; unmatched bases: 13. Per the germline V gene, CDR1 is MDHEN and CDR2 is SYDVKM. The CDR3 is CASSFWIGASGSDEQFF. CDR3 coding DNA: TGTGCCAGCAGTTTTTGGATCGGGGCTAGCGGGAGTGATGAGCAGTTCTTC.

Ten or more counts support this clonotype. A read error may account for a junction end that differs from germline. V and J are TRBV4-2 and TRBJ2-3; maybe TRBD2 (5 bases). The CDR3 length is 14 residues. Germline V lookup: CDR1 LGHNA, CDR2 YNFKEQ. CDR3 sequence: CASSQAIRGDTQYF. The DNA for the CDR3 is TGTGCCAGCAGTCAAGCCATACGCGGGGATACGCAGTATTTT.

This chain joins TRBV28 and TRBJ2-3; 10 bases map to TRBD2. Germline CDR1 reads MDHEN; CDR2 reads SYDVKM. The CDR3 is made up of 17 amino acids. Trimming took 6 bases from V and 8 from J; bases not matched to a gene: 17. The CDR3 is CASRSPPPSGGRGTQYF. DNA of the CDR3: TGTGCCAGCAGGTCCCCCCCGCCTAGCGGGGGAAGAGGTACGCAGTATTTT.

This clonotype has at least ten counts. V gene TRBV4-3 combines with J gene TRBJ2-5, with D perhaps matching TRBD1 (5 bases). V was cut by 4 bases and J by 5 bases, with 17 bases left in between. Looked up from germline, CDR1 is LGHNA and CDR2 is YSLEER. The length of the CDR3 is 15 residues. The CDR3 here is CASSLDTTRKETQYF. CDR3 DNA: TGCGCCAGCAGCCTGGACACCACAAGAAAGGAGACCCAGTACTTC.

This clonotype was observed a few times. CDR3 sequence reads: CASSQRTSGVKQFF. As DNA, the CDR3 is TGTGCCAGCAGCCAAAGGACTAGCGGGGTTAAGCAGTTCTTC. The chain carries TRBV7-8 and TRBJ2-1, with TRBD2 identical over 12 bases. The germline V gene has CDR1 SGHVS and CDR2 FQNEAQ. J gave up 11 bases and V 5 bases, and 7 bases lay outside the gene matches. The CDR3 length is 14 residues. The full variable domain, rest sourced from reference TRBV7-8 and TRBJ2-1, is GAGVSQSPRYKVAKRGQDVALRCDPISGHVSLFWYQQALGQGPEFLTYFQNEAQLDKSGLPSDRFFAERPEGSVSTLKIQRTQQEDSAVYLCASSQRTSGVKQFFGPGTRLTVL.

This clonotype was detected many times. The chain combines TRBV3-1 with TRBJ1-1; 11 positions agree with TRBD1. CDR3 length: 15 amino acids. J gave up 7 bases and V 2 bases, and 6 bases lay outside the gene matches. Germline V lookup: CDR1 LGHDT, CDR2 YNNKEL (reference sequence). The DNA of the CDR3 is TGTGCCAGCAGCCAAACCCGGACAGGGGGCTTTGAAGCTTTCTTT. Protein sequence: CASSQTRTGGFEAFF.

This chain links TRBV6-1 with TRBJ1-5, with D unresolved. The germline gives CDR1 MNHNS, CDR2 SASEGT. This CDR3 region has 17 residues. Trimming cost V 1 base and J 1 base, with 14 bases left between them. The CDR3 sequence: CASSEGRRSSSNQPQHF. The DNA of the CDR3 is TGTGCCAGCAGTGAAGGAAGGAGGAGTTCAAGCAATCAGCCCCAGCATTTT.

This clonotype showed up just a few times. The chain combines TRBV4-1 with TRBJ2-7, with a possible D match to TRBD2 (6 bases). Germline assignment: CDR1 MGHRA and CDR2 YSYEKL. The CDR3 length is 14 residues. V lost 1 base, J lost 4 bases, and 11 bases lay in between. CDR3: CASSQVLARYEQYF. The CDR3 region has the DNA TGCGCCAGCAGCCAAGTTCTAGCGAGGTACGAGCAGTACTTC.

Ten or more counts support this clonotype. The genes are TRBV6-2 or TRBV6-3 and TRBJ2-1; the match to TRBD2 covers 8 bases. V lost 6 bases and J lost 6; bases outside the gene matches: 4. CDR1 is MNHEY and CDR2 is SVGEGT in the germline V gene. This CDR3 is built from 13 residues. CDR3 nucleotide sequence: TGTGCCAGCAGCGGGGGGGCACCCAATGAGCAGTTCTTC. It is translated as CASSGGAPNEQFF.

This clonotype was seen only a few times. The chain recombines TRBV6-5 with TRBJ1-1, with D hard to call. Per germline, CDR1 MNHEY and CDR2 SVGAGI. This CDR3 contains 14 residues. Deletions cut 2 bases from V and 4 bases from J, with 11 bases between. CDR3 loop: CASSYAIMGTEAFF. The CDR3 bases are TGTGCCAGCAGTTACGCGATAATGGGCACTGAAGCTTTCTTT.

To note about this clonotype: A junction boundary mismatches the germline segment, possibly from a read error. The genes are TRBV2 and TRBJ2-1; D perhaps matches TRBD2 (7 bases). In germline, CDR1 is SNHLY, CDR2 FYNNEI. CDR3 length: 13 amino acids. The CDR3 DNA is TGTGCCAGCAGTGAATTAGGGGGGAGGGCCCCCCGCTTC. Its translation: CASSELGGRAPRF.

The chain uses TRBV5-1 and TRBJ2-1; no firm D call. The CDR3 loop spans 13 amino acids. Per the germline V gene, CDR1 is SGHRS and CDR2 is YFSETQ. The V and J ends lost 0 bases and 7 bases respectively, with 8 bases between them. CDR3 in DNA: TGCGCCAGCAGCTTGGGCTACGCGAATGAGCAGTTCTTC. Its protein is CASSLGYANEQFF. Together with reference TRBV5-1 and TRBJ2-1, the CDR3 gives the full variable domain: KAGVTQTPRYLIKTRGQQVTLSCSPISGHRSVSWYQQTPGQGLQFLFEYFSETQRNKGNFPGRFSGRQFSNSRSEMNVSTLELGDSALYLCASSLGYANEQFFGPGTRLTVL.

At least ten counts were recorded for this clonotype. The chain uses TRBV7-2 and TRBJ2-2; perhaps TRBD2 as D (6 bases). The CDR3 totals 15 residues. The germline V gene has CDR1 SGHTA and CDR2 FQGNSA. Trimming removed 6 bases at V and 4 bases at J, with 15 bases between. The CDR3 spells CASRLALASTGELFF. The CDR3 DNA follows: TGTGCCAGCAGGCTAGCTCTAGCGTCCACCGGGGAGCTGTTTTTT.

The chain links TRBV29-1 to TRBJ2-2; 8 nucleotides line up with TRBD2. CDR3 length: 11 residues. The J segment lost 6 bases and the V segment lost 7 bases, leaving 1 base of the junction unmatched. Germline V gene lookup returns CDR1 SQVTM and CDR2 ANQGSEA. CDR3 sequence (DNA): TGCAGCGGGCGGGGGGCCGGGGAGCTGTTTTTT. Encoded protein: CSGRGAGELFF.